Listed below are T cell receptor beta chains from one sample, sequenced in a study of blood T cell repertoires in COVID-19. TCRdb keeps only in-frame clones here, not all; method: immunoSEQ multiplex PCR. The table lists fewer than 250,000 clones, 70% to 90% of them singletons, with approximately 5.1% in the top ten. Sequencing input: peripheral blood. The receptors shown here come from a woman in her seventies with active or convalescent COVID-19. Each CDR3 is given with its conserved first and last residue. Fields, in order: V gene, J gene, CDR3 protein.

V gene: TRBV5-1; J gene: TRBJ2-1; CDR3 protein: CASSLVLADNEQFF
V gene: TRBV15; J gene: TRBJ1-2; CDR3 protein: CATSPTEGIGYTF
V gene: TRBV14; J gene: TRBJ2-1; CDR3 protein: CASSRAPRGNEQFF
V gene: TRBV4-1; J gene: TRBJ1-2; CDR3 protein: CASSQAVTLRGYTF
V gene: TRBV7-9; J gene: TRBJ1-1; CDR3 protein: CASSLQRRERLKAFF
V gene: TRBV9; J gene: TRBJ1-2; CDR3 protein: CASSSPQDRGPKGF
V gene: TRBV5-5; J gene: TRBJ2-3; CDR3 protein: CASRRAGGTDTQYF
V gene: TRBV27; J gene: TRBJ1-3; CDR3 protein: CASSRDTGNTIYF
V gene: TRBV6-6; J gene: TRBJ1-5; CDR3 protein: CASSYWQGQPQHF
V gene: TRBV18; J gene: TRBJ2-1; CDR3 protein: CASSPTSGFYNEQFF
V gene: TRBV3-1/TRBV3-2; J gene: TRBJ1-2; CDR3 protein: CASSQVMAGLVVSF
V gene: TRBV7-9; J gene: TRBJ1-1; CDR3 protein: CASSLGSGTEAFF
V gene: TRBV19; J gene: TRBJ1-1; CDR3 protein: CASSRDRYTEAFF
V gene: TRBV28; J gene: TRBJ2-1; CDR3 protein: CASSFGSNPKNEQFF
V gene: TRBV6-5; J gene: TRBJ2-3; CDR3 protein: CASSRDSADTQYF
V gene: TRBV3-1/TRBV3-2; J gene: TRBJ2-3; CDR3 protein: CASSHRAGAGTDTQYF
V gene: TRBV21-1; J gene: TRBJ2-5; CDR3 protein: CASSKGALQETQYF
V gene: TRBV19; J gene: TRBJ1-2; CDR3 protein: CASSIDHGQPYGYTF
V gene: TRBV3-1/TRBV3-2; J gene: TRBJ2-7; CDR3 protein: CASSQDLWAGEQYF
V gene: TRBV12-5; J gene: TRBJ1-2; CDR3 protein: CASGLGGYGYTF
V gene: TRBV19; J gene: TRBJ2-7; CDR3 protein: CASSMSGTTDEQYF
V gene: TRBV4-2; J gene: TRBJ2-7; CDR3 protein: CASRRKAGTGSLGSYEQYF
V gene: TRBV7-6; J gene: TRBJ2-6; CDR3 protein: CASSPSVGRTGANVLTF
V gene: TRBV10-3; J gene: TRBJ1-5; CDR3 protein: CAISDTGQGNQPQHF